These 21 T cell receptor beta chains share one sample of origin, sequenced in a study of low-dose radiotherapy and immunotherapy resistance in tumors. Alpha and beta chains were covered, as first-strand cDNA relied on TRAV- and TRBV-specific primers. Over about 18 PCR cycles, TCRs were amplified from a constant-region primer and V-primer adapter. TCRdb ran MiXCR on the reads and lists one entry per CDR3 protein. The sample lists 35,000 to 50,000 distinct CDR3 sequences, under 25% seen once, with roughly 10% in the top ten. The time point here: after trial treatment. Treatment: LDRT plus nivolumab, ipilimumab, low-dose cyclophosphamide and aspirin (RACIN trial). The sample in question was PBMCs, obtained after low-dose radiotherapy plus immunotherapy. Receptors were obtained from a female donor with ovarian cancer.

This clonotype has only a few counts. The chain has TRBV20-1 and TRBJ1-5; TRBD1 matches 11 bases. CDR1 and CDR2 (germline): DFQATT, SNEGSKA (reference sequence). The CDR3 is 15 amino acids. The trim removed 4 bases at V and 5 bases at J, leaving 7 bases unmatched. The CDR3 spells CSANPGQGGYQPQHF. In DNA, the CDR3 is TGCAGTGCTAATCCGGGACAGGGGGGCTATCAGCCCCAGCATTTT.

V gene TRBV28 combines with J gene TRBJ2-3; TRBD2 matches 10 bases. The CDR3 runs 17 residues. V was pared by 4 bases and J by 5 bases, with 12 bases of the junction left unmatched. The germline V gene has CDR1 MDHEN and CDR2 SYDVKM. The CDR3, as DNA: TGTGCCAGCAGTTCTGCAGGTAGCGGGAGGCAGGGAGATACGCAGTATTTT. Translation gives CASSSAGSGRQGDTQYF.

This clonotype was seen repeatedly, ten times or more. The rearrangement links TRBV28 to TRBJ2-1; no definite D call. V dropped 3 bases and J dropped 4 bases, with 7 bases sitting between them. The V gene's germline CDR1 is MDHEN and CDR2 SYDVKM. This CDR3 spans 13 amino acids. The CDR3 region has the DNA TGTGCCAGCAGTTTGTGGGCTTACAATGAGCAGTTCTTC. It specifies CASSLWAYNEQFF.

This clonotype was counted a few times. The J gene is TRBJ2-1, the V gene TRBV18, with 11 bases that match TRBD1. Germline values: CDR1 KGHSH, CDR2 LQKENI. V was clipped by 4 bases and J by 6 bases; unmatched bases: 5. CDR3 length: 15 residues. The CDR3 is CASSQPGQGGNEQFF. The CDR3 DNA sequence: TGTGCCAGCTCACAGCCGGGACAGGGGGGCAATGAGCAGTTCTTC.

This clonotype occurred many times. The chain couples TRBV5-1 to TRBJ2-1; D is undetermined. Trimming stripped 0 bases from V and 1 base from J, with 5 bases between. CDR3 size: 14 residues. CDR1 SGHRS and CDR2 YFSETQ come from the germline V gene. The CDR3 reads CASSLDGSYNEQFF. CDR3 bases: TGCGCCAGCAGCTTGGACGGGTCCTACAATGAGCAGTTCTTC. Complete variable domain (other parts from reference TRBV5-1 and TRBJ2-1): KAGVTQTPRYLIKTRGQQVTLSCSPISGHRSVSWYQQTPGQGLQFLFEYFSETQRNKGNFPGRFSGRQFSNSRSEMNVSTLELGDSALYLCASSLDGSYNEQFFGPGTRLTVL.

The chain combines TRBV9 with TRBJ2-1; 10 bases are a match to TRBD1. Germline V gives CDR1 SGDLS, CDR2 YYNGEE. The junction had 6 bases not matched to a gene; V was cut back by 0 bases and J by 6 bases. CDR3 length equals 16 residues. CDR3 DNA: TGTGCCAGCAGCGTAGCTCTCGGGACAGGGGCCAATGAGCAGTTCTTC. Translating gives CASSVALGTGANEQFF.

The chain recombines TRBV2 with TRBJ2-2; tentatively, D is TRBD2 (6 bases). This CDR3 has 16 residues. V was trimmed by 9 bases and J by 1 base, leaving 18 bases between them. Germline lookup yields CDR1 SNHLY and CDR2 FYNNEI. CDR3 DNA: TGTGCCAGTCGACTCGAGGGGCGGGGGAACACCGGGGAGCTGTTTTTT. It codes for CASRLEGRGNTGELFF.

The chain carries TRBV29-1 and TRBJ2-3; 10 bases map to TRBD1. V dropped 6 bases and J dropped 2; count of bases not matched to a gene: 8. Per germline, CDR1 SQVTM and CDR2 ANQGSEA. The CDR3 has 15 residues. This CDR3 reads CSVTRGTGATDTQYF. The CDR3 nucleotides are TGCAGCGTGACTCGCGGGACAGGGGCCACAGATACGCAGTATTTT.

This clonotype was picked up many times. CDR3 coding DNA: TGTGCCAGCAGCCTTGGAGGACTAGCGGGCACAGATACGCAGTATTTT. Translated: CASSLGGLAGTDTQYF. The chain combines TRBV7-2 with TRBJ2-3; 10 positions match TRBD2. V lost 5 bases, J lost 1 base, and 6 bases stayed unmatched. CDR1 SGHTA and CDR2 FQGNSA come from the germline V gene. The CDR3 spans 16 residues.

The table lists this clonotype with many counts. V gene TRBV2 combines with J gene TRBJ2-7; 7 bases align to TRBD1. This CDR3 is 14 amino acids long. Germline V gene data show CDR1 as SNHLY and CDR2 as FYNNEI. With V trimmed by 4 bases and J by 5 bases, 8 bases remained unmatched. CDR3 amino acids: CASSVNRGFNEQYF. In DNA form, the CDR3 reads TGTGCCAGCAGTGTTAACAGGGGTTTCAACGAGCAGTACTTC.

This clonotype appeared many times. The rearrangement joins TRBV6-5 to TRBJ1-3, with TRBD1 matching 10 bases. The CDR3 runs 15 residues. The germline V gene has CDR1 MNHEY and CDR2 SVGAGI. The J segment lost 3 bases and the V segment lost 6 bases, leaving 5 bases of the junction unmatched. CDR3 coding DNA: TGTGCCAGCAGGGGACAGGGGTTAGGTGGAAACACCATATATTTT. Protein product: CASRGQGLGGNTIYF.

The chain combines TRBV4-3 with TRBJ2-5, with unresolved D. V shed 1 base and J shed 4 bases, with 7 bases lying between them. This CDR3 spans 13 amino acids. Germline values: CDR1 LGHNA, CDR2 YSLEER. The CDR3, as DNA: TGCGCCAGCAGCCAAGGAGTGCGAGAGACCCAGTACTTC. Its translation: CASSQGVRETQYF.

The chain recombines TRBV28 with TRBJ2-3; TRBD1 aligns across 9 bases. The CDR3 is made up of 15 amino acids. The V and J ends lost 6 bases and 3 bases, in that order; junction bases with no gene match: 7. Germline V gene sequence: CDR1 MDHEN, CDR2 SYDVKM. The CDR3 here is CASSEGTGRTDTQYF. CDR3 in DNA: TGTGCCAGCAGCGAGGGGACAGGGCGAACAGATACGCAGTATTTT.

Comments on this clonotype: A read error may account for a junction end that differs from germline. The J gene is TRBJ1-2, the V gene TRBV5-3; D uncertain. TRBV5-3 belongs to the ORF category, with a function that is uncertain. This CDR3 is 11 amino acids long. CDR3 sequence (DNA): TGTGCCAGCAGCTTCTTCCTTGACTACACCTTC. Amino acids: CASSFFLDYTF.

The CDR3 coding sequence is TGTGCCAGCAGTCGACAACCTTGGACAGGTTTTAGTGGCTACACCTTC. This codes for CASSRQPWTGFSGYTF. The chain links TRBV2 to TRBJ1-2; 7 nucleotides match TRBD1. Germline V lookup: CDR1 SNHLY, CDR2 FYNNEI. V lost 5 bases and J lost 7; bases outside the gene matches: 16. The CDR3 loop spans 16 amino acids.

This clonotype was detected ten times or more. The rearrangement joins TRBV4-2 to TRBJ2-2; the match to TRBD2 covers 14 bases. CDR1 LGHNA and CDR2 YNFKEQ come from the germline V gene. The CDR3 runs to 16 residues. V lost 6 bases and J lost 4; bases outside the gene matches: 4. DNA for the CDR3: TGTGCCAGCAGAAATGGACTAGCGGGGGGCACCGGGGAGCTGTTTTTT. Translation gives CASRNGLAGGTGELFF.

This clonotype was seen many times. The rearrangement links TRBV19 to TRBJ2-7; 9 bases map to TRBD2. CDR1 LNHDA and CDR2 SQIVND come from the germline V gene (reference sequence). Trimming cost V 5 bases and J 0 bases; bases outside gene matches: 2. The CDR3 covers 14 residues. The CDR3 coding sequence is TGTGCCAGTAGTCCTAGCGGGGTCTCCTACGAGCAGTACTTC. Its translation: CASSPSGVSYEQYF.

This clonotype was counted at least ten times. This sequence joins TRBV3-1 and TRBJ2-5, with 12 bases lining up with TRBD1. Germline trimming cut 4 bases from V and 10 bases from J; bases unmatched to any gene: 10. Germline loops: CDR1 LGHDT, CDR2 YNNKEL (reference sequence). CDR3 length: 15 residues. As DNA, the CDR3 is TGTGCCAGCAGCCGGGACAGGGGGCGCCCAGAGGGCCAGTACTTC. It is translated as CASSRDRGRPEGQYF.

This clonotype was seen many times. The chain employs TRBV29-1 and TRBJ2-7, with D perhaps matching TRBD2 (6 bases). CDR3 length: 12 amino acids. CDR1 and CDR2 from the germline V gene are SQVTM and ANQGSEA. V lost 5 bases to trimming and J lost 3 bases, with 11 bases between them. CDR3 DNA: TGCAGCGTTCGTCGGGGGAACTACGAGCAGTACTTC. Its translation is CSVRRGNYEQYF.

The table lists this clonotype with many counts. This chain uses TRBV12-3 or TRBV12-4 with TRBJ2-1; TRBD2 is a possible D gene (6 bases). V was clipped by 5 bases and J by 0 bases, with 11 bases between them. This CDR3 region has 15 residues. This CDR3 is CASSPAGPSYNEQFF. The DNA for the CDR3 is TGTGCCAGCAGTCCCGCGGGGCCCTCCTACAATGAGCAGTTCTTC.

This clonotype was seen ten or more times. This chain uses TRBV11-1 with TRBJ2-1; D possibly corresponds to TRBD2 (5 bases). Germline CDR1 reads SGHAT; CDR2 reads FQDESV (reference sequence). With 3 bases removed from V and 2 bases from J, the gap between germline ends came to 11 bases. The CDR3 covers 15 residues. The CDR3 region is CASSFLEEAYNEQFF. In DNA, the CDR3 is TGTGCCAGCAGCTTCTTGGAGGAGGCCTACAATGAGCAGTTCTTC.